This T cell receptor (beta chain) is from a study of cytomegalovirus exposure and HLA in healthy donors. Trimming pared 2 bases from V and 2 bases from J, leaving 11 bases between. Germline V gene lookup returns CDR1 SGHNT and CDR2 YYREEE (reference sequence). The CDR3 extends over 15 amino acids. The PCR made use of 60 Vbeta and 13 Jbeta primers. The protocol was immunoSEQ multiplex PCR, while the TCRdb copy is restricted to in-frame clones and leaves out a portion. Here the sample spans 90,000 to 120,000 clones, around 72% being singletons. The V and J genes are TRBV5-4 and TRBJ2-1; D may be TRBD1 (5 bases). The sample consisted of PBMCs. The sequence came from a woman aged 40 to 55 in good health and CMV-seropositive. The CDR3 bases are TGTGCCAGCAGCTTAAATCAGGGTCCCTACAATGAGCAGTTCTTC. Translation: CASSLNQGPYNEQFF.